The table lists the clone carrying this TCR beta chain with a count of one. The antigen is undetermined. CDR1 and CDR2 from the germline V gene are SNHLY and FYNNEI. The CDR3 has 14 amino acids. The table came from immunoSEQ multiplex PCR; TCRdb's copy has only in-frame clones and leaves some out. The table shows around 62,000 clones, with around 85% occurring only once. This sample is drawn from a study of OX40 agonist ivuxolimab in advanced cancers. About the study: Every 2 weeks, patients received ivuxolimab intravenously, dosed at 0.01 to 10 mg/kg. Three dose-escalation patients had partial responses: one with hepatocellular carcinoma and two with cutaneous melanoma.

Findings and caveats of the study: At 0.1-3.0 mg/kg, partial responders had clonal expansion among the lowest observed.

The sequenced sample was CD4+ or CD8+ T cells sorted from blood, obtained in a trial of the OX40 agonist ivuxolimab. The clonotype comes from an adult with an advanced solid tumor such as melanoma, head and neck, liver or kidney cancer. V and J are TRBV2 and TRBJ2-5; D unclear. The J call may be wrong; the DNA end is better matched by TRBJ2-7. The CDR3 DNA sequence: TGTGCCAGCAGTGATGCGAGACAAGGATACGAGCAGTACTTC. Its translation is CASSDARQGYEQYF.